The present entry profiles one T cell receptor (beta chain) with its context. No antigen is known for it. The J segment lost 1 base and the V segment lost 0 bases, leaving 5 bases of the junction unmatched. The CDR3 runs 16 residues. Germline V lookup: CDR1 SGHRS, CDR2 YFSETQ. This specimen belongs to a study of regulatory T cells in long-lasting Graves disease. Arm-PCR of CDR3 regions and iRepertoire HTBI primers were used to build TCR beta libraries. TCRdb recomputed calls from the multiplex PCR reads with MiXCR, one row per CDR3 protein. This sample has approximately 350,000 distinct CDR3 sequences, with over 15% found just once. Regarding the study as a whole: Relative to new patients (under 1,000), persistent patients exhibited greater sharing of public clonotypes (2,741).

Time point reported: newly diagnosed GD, antithyroid drugs for less than 3 months. The TCR library used RNA extracted from PBMCs. American Thyroid Association guidelines served as the basis for diagnosing Graves' disease. The same data also went into a second study, on T cells in Graves' hyperthyroidism and ophthalmopathy. That paper states: Ophthalmopathy and stable hyperthyroidism were told apart by a 13 V-J model. Ophthalmopathy was identified by the model a median around 5.9 months ahead of onset.

This clonotype originated in a man aged 35-49 years with Graves disease. The specimen was peripheral blood mononuclear cells (PBMCs), collected at new diagnosis, from a patient treated with antithyroid drugs. The J gene is TRBJ2-3, the V gene TRBV5-1; 7 nucleotides agree with TRBD2. CDR3: CASSLAGLERTDTQYF. The CDR3 bases are TGCGCCAGCAGCTTGGCAGGACTAGAGCGCACAGATACGCAGTATTTT. The entire variable domain, with the rest obtained from reference TRBV5-1 and TRBJ2-3, is as follows: KAGVTQTPRYLIKTRGQQVTLSCSPISGHRSVSWYQQTPGQGLQFLFEYFSETQRNKGNFPGRFSGRQFSNSRSEMNVSTLELGDSALYLCASSLAGLERTDTQYFGPGTRLTVL.